One sample yielded the 21 T cell receptor beta chains listed below, sequenced in a study of early T cells in non-severe SARS-CoV-2 infection. TCRdb redid the calling of the 5' RACE reads with MiXCR, one entry per CDR3 protein. The sample has about 25,000 distinct CDR3 sequences; less than 4.5% are singletons. The source material was whole blood. These receptors were obtained from an adult who was a healthcare worker with PCR-confirmed SARS-CoV-2 infection or an uninfected control (not recorded which).

This clonotype was detected ten times or more. CDR3 sequence (DNA): TGTGCCAGCAGCTCCCGGACTAGCGGAAGGGGTTCTGCTGTCGGGGAGCTGTTTTTT. It translates to CASSSRTSGRGSAVGELFF. This chain links TRBV11-3 with TRBJ2-2; 10 bases fit TRBD2. Losses at the gene ends were 4 bases for V and 7 bases for J; bases not matched to a gene: 18. The CDR3 is 19 amino acids. Germline-derived CDR1 and CDR2 are SGHNT and YENEEA.

This clonotype was seen many times. The chain employs TRBV2 and TRBJ2-6; 9 bases map to TRBD1. The V gene end was trimmed by 3 bases and the J gene end by 1 base; junction bases not matched to a gene: 7. The CDR3 has 18 amino acids. The germline CDR1 and CDR2 sequences are SNHLY and FYNNEI. The CDR3 reads CASSDDRGSWSGANVLTF. Here the CDR3 DNA reads TGTGCCAGCAGTGACGACAGGGGGTCATGGTCTGGGGCCAACGTCCTGACTTTC.

This clonotype was seen at least ten times. The chain employs TRBV4-3 and TRBJ2-3, with D unresolved. The CDR3 is 14 residues long. V was clipped by 3 bases and J by 3 bases, with 10 bases between them. Germline CDR1 reads LGHNA; CDR2 reads YSLEER. CDR3 in DNA: TGCGCCAGCAGCCATTCCGAGACGACAGATACGCAGTATTTT. It translates to CASSHSETTDTQYF.

The sample holds many counts of this clonotype. The CDR3 loop reads CASRFNSGSNTEAFF. The CDR3 DNA sequence: TGTGCCAGCAGATTCAATTCCGGGTCGAACACTGAAGCTTTCTTT. The chain combines TRBV27 with TRBJ1-1; D unresolved. CDR1 MNHEY and CDR2 SMNVEV come from the germline V gene (reference sequence). The CDR3 is made up of 15 amino acids. V was cut by 6 bases and J by 1 base, with 15 bases left in between.

The sample holds many counts of this clonotype. The chain recombines TRBV12-3 or TRBV12-4 with TRBJ1-2; possibly TRBD1 for D (5 bases). The CDR3 has 13 residues. V shed 6 bases and J shed 2 bases, with 10 bases lying between them. Here the CDR3 reads CASRSTGNYGYTF. For the CDR3, the DNA is TGTGCCAGCAGGTCTACAGGAAACTATGGCTACACCTTC.

This clonotype is deemed medium-sized (0.01 to 0.1%). The chain carries TRBV20-1 and TRBJ2-1; D possibly corresponds to TRBD2 (5 bases). V lost 2 bases and J lost 6, with 17 bases in between. The germline V gene has CDR1 DFQATT and CDR2 SNEGSKA (reference sequence). The CDR3 covers 15 residues. The CDR3 sequence: CSARSASSQTNEQFF. CDR3 bases: TGCAGTGCTAGATCAGCTAGCTCCCAGACCAATGAGCAGTTCTTC.

At least ten counts were recorded for this clonotype. The genes are TRBV18 and TRBJ1-4, with D possibly being TRBD1 (6 bases). Germline-derived CDR1 and CDR2 are KGHSH and LQKENI. This CDR3 is built from 17 residues. V shed 3 bases and J shed 5 bases, with 19 bases lying between them. Here the CDR3 reads CASSPSLGRGRNEKLFF. In DNA form, the CDR3 reads TGTGCCAGCTCACCCTCGTTGGGGCGGGGGCGGAATGAAAAACTGTTTTTT. The variable domain in full, completed from reference TRBV18 and TRBJ1-4, reads NAGVMQNPRHLVRRRGQEARLRCSPMKGHSHVYWYRQLPEEGLKFMVYLQKENIIDESGMPKERFSAEFPKEGPSILRIQQVVRGDSAAYFCASSPSLGRGRNEKLFFGSGTQLSVL.

This clonotype was counted many times. The J gene is TRBJ2-3, the V gene TRBV11-3, with D perhaps matching TRBD2 (5 bases). Trimming cost V 4 bases and J 7 bases, with 15 bases left between them. This CDR3 spans 14 amino acids. Germline V lookup: CDR1 SGHNT, CDR2 YENEEA. The CDR3 loop is CASSSDWLGNTQYF. The CDR3 nucleotides read TGTGCCAGCAGCTCGGACTGGTTGGGGAATACGCAGTATTTT.

This clonotype came up many times. This rearrangement joins TRBV6-6 to TRBJ2-4; D is possibly TRBD1 (6 bases). V shed 7 bases and J shed 1 base, with 17 bases lying between them. Germline values: CDR1 MNHNY, CDR2 SVGAGI (reference sequence). This CDR3 has 16 amino acids. The CDR3 here is CASMPGDRWAKNIQYF. The CDR3 nucleotides are TGTGCCAGCATGCCAGGGGACCGGTGGGCCAAAAACATTCAGTACTTC.

This clonotype was found many times. The chain links TRBV18 to TRBJ2-1, with 13 bases lining up with TRBD2. This CDR3 contains 16 residues. Germline V CDR1 and CDR2: KGHSH, LQKENI. The trim removed 5 bases at V and 6 bases at J, leaving 7 bases unmatched. CDR3 residues: CASSDRGLAGPNEQFF. CDR3 coding DNA: TGTGCCAGCTCAGACAGGGGACTAGCGGGACCCAATGAGCAGTTCTTC. Supplemented by reference TRBV18 and TRBJ2-1, the full variable domain reads NAGVMQNPRHLVRRRGQEARLRCSPMKGHSHVYWYRQLPEEGLKFMVYLQKENIIDESGMPKERFSAEFPKEGPSILRIQQVVRGDSAAYFCASSDRGLAGPNEQFFGPGTRLTVL.

This clonotype was seen many times. The chain uses TRBV6-1 and TRBJ2-1; 11 nucleotides match TRBD2. The V and J ends lost 4 bases and 9 bases, in that order; junction bases with no gene match: 5. CDR3 length equals 14 residues. Per the germline V gene, CDR1 is MNHNS and CDR2 is SASEGT. CDR3 DNA sequence: TGTGCCAGCAGTGTTAGCGGGAGGGGCAGTGAGCAGTTCTTC. It encodes CASSVSGRGSEQFF.

This clonotype occurred a few times. One junction end does not reproduce the germline sequence, and a read error may be involved. The CDR3 DNA follows: TGTGCCAGCGCAGGACAGGGCGAAAATCCTGAAGGGTCAGGGGCCAACGTCCTGATTTTC. Its translation is CASAGQGENPEGSGANVLIF. This chain uses TRBV28 with TRBJ2-6, with 8 bases matching TRBD1. Germline CDR1 is MDHEN and CDR2 is SYDVKM. This CDR3 region has 20 residues.

This clonotype has at least ten counts. The genes are TRBV27 and TRBJ2-7, with 10 bases aligning to TRBD2. The CDR3 is made up of 18 amino acids. Germline CDR1 and CDR2: MNHEY and SMNVEV (reference sequence). The V and J ends lost 3 bases and 2 bases, in that order; junction bases with no gene match: 13. As DNA, the CDR3 is TGTGCCAGCAGTTTCTCCCTTAGGACTAGCGGCATCCCCTACGAGCAGTACTTC. Its protein product is CASSFSLRTSGIPYEQYF.

This clonotype was seen many times. The chain uses TRBV20-1 and TRBJ2-4; D not certain. The V gene's germline CDR1 is DFQATT and CDR2 SNEGSKA (reference sequence). Trimming stripped 6 bases from V and 0 bases from J, with 12 bases between. The CDR3 sequence is 14 residues long. CDR3 loop: CSAVTDLAKNIQYF. In nucleotides, the CDR3 is TGCAGTGCCGTGACTGATCTAGCCAAAAACATTCAGTACTTC.

In its sample, this clonotype ranks as medium-sized (0.01 to 0.1%). In DNA form, the CDR3 reads TGTGCCAGCAGCCAAGGGACTAGCGGGAGGGTGGAGACCCAGTACTTC. Its translation: CASSQGTSGRVETQYF. The chain carries TRBV4-2 and TRBJ2-5; TRBD2 aligns across 15 bases. Germline V gives CDR1 LGHNA, CDR2 YNFKEQ. This CDR3 has 16 residues. The J segment lost 5 bases and the V segment lost 1 base, leaving 2 bases of the junction unmatched.

To note about this clonotype: A much larger clone is a single base away; this may be a read error. The chain recombines TRBV7-9 with TRBJ2-1; D might be TRBD2 (5 bases). The CDR3 runs 16 residues. Germline values: CDR1 SEHNR, CDR2 FQNEAQ (reference sequence). V lost 4 bases and J lost 8, with 21 bases in between. The CDR3 reads CASSSTGSYCLDEQFF. CDR3 DNA: TGTGCCAGCAGCTCGACGGGGTCATATTGCCTCGATGAGCAGTTCTTC.

This clonotype was counted ten times or more. This chain uses TRBV20-1 with TRBJ2-5; 14 bases map to TRBD2. J gave up 2 bases and V 2 bases, and 7 bases lay outside the gene matches. The CDR3 has 17 amino acids. Germline V gene data show CDR1 as DFQATT and CDR2 as SNEGSKA (reference sequence). CDR3 loop: CSARRLGLAGGQETQYF. For the CDR3, the DNA is TGCAGTGCTAGACGCCTAGGACTAGCGGGAGGTCAAGAGACCCAGTACTTC.

This clonotype has ten or more counts. In nucleotides, the CDR3 is TGTGCCAGTAGTCCGAGGACTAGCGGGAGCGTCAAAAACATTCAGTACTTC. Translation gives CASSPRTSGSVKNIQYF. V gene TRBV19 combines with J gene TRBJ2-4, with 13 bases aligning to TRBD2. Germline CDR1 LNHDA, CDR2 SQIVND (reference sequence). Trimming at V came to 5 bases and at J to 3 bases, leaving 7 bases not matched to a gene. The CDR3 is 17 residues long.

This clonotype appeared many times. The chain carries TRBV28 and TRBJ2-7; 8 bases agree with TRBD1. Germline trimming cut 3 bases from V and 2 bases from J; bases unmatched to any gene: 3. CDR1 and CDR2 (germline): MDHEN, SYDVKM. The CDR3 runs to 14 residues. The CDR3 DNA follows: TGTGCCAGCAGTTTTCCGGGACAGGCCTACGAGCAGTACGTC. Amino acids: CASSFPGQAYEQYV.

This clonotype was picked up many times. The genes are TRBV9 and TRBJ1-6; a weak D match, TRBD1 (6 bases). V was pared by 4 bases and J by 7 bases, with 12 bases between. CDR1 and CDR2 from the germline V gene are SGDLS and YYNGEE. The CDR3 contains 14 residues. In DNA, the CDR3 is TGTGCCAGCAGCTCCCGGGGGGGCAATTCACCCCTCCACTTT. It codes for CASSSRGGNSPLHF. Complete variable domain (other parts from reference TRBV9 and TRBJ1-6): DSGVTQTPKHLITATGQRVTLRCSPRSGDLSVYWYQQSLDQGLQFLIQYYNGEERAKGNILERFSAQQFPDLHSELNLSSLELGDSALYFCASSSRGGNSPLHFGNGTRLTVT.

This clonotype showed up many times. The chain has TRBV29-1 and TRBJ1-2; a possible D gene is TRBD1 (6 bases). This CDR3 contains 13 residues. The V end lost 1 base, the J end lost 3 bases, and 9 bases lay between the germline ends. Germline V lookup: CDR1 SQVTM, CDR2 ANQGSEA. CDR3 DNA sequence: TGCAGCGTTGAAGTACCAGGGGACTATGGCTACACCTTC. Encoded protein: CSVEVPGDYGYTF.